This TCR beta chain was profiled in a study of cytomegalovirus exposure and HLA in healthy donors. For the study at large: Some 80 million unique TCRs from HLA-typed donors were held in an early data release. Membership in the Caucasian-associated ancestry cluster was found for around 85% of approximately 400 genotyped donors. Findings and limits, study-wide: A later analysis linked a missense DCLRE1C variant to TCR beta V- and J-gene trimming.

It was with 60 Vbeta and 13 Jbeta primers that the PCR ran. Assay: immunoSEQ multiplex PCR; the TCRdb copy retains only in-frame clones and omits some. The sample has 100,000 to 150,000 clones, approximately 77% seen once; the top ten hold around 1.3%. The donors, nominally healthy at sampling, likely had unrecorded immune exposures. In the case of this clone: Its antigen is unknown.

The germline CDR1 and CDR2 sequences are SNHLY and FYNNEI. The CDR3 has 13 amino acids. The V end was cut by 10 bases, the J end by 0 bases, with 12 bases between. The sequence was obtained from a woman aged 40 to 55 in good health and CMV-seronegative. The genes are TRBV2 and TRBJ1-1, with D perhaps matching TRBD1 (5 bases). Sequenced material: PBMCs. The CDR3 DNA reads TGTGCCAACCCCAGGGCGCTGAACACTGAAGCTTTCTTT. Protein product: CANPRALNTEAFF.